This T cell receptor (beta chain) was sequenced during a study of graft-versus-host responses after intestinal transplantation. Study-level background: Anti-thymocyte globulin induction, then tacrolimus and steroids for about three years, went to all recipients. Findings and caveats of the study: Circulating GvH clones peaking coincided with falling HvG clones soon after transplant. Allografts of patients with graft-donor T cell macrochimerism showed high graft-versus-host to host-versus-graft clone ratios.

The method was immunoSEQ multiplex PCR; TCRdb's version includes in-frame clones alone and lacks a portion of them. This sample has about 92,000 clones, with roughly four fifths found just once. On this clone: Its specificity is not known.

Trimming left V 2 bases short and J 0 bases short, with 8 bases between. CDR3 size: 14 residues. CDR1 and CDR2 from the germline V gene are SGHDT and YYEEEE. Sequencing used unstimulated CD8+ T cells sorted from spleen or lymph node cells, obtained before intestinal transplant. The TCR sequence derives from a human donor who received an intestinal transplant. The chain has TRBV5-6 and TRBJ1-1, with D hard to call. CDR3 DNA: TGTGCCAGCAGCTTCACAGAAATGAACACTGAAGCTTTCTTT. Translated, it gives CASSFTEMNTEAFF.